Listed below are T cell receptor beta chains from one sample, sequenced in a study of T cell responses to AZD1222 COVID-19 vaccine. The repertoire was sequenced with immunoSEQ multiplex PCR; TCRdb's copy has only in-frame clones and lacks some. The table includes some 180,000 clones, 80% to 95% detected once. Specimen: peripheral blood, collected on day 0 of AZD1222 vaccination. The receptor set was obtained from an adult in good health. The CDR3 runs from the conserved cysteine through the conserved F or W.

>TRBJ1-6|TRBV5-1
CASSLVPGTGSSYNSPLHF
>TRBJ1-6|TRBV6-5
CASSLAQGWNSPLHF
>TRBJ2-7|TRBV30
CAWSPQGSGLYYEQYF
>TRBJ1-2|TRBV6-5
CASSSTANYGYTF
>TRBJ2-5|TRBV30
CAWRKGRETQYF
>TRBJ2-3|TRBV7-3
CASSLTPRSTDTQYF
>TRBJ2-1|TRBV7-8
CASSLSGTSGYNEQFF
>TRBJ2-1|TRBV6-2/TRBV6-3
CASSYSTQAGVYNEQFF
>TRBJ1-2|TRBV6-5
CASSYSRSDGYTF
>TRBJ2-7|TRBV5-1
CASSWGTGAYEQYF
>TRBJ1-1|TRBV5-1
CASSSAGQNTEAFF
>TRBJ1-1|TRBV4-1
CASSPFGAPEENTEAFF
>TRBJ1-1|TRBV18
CASSPLFLPSGQGRTEAFF
>TRBJ2-6|TRBV19
CAVSSGANVLTF
>TRBJ2-7|TRBV13
CASRWVGSPLYEQYF
>TRBJ1-1|TRBV6-5
CASSYSGQKPEAFF
>TRBJ1-5|TRBV6-1
CASSELAVYSNQPQHF
>TRBJ1-5|TRBV19
CASSPPGVRNQPQHF
>TRBJ2-7|TRBV9
CASSVSHEQYF
>TRBJ2-5|TRBV5-1
CASSPTGLAETQYF
>TRBJ1-2|TRBV5-6
CASSGGGDGYTF
>TRBJ1-6|TRBV7-3
CASSASGQYNSPLHF
>TRBJ1-1|TRBV27
CASRHLRGMNTEAFF
>TRBJ2-5|TRBV5-4
CASSSGLGGGVETQYF
>TRBJ1-1|TRBV4-3
CASSHRIGLNTEAFF
>TRBJ1-2|TRBV15
CATSRDRWDLTANYGYTF
>TRBJ2-1|TRBV19
CASSVGGATYNEQFF
>TRBJ2-3|TRBV2
CARGWTDTQYF
>TRBJ1-2|TRBV18
CASSLNYRTRQGVARGYTF
>TRBJ2-6|TRBV19
CASNKASTGANVLTF
>TRBJ2-3|TRBV18
CASSPGLADTQYF
>TRBJ1-5|TRBV27
CASSLRGMVNDQPQHF
>TRBJ1-6|TRBV28
CASSVGRRSSPLHF
>TRBJ1-2|TRBV7-9
CASSLDFGTEVLRSYTF
>TRBJ1-5|TRBV5-1
CASSRTPGAEQPQHF
>TRBJ1-4|TRBV6-5
CASSWGAGRLFF